The table lists the clone carrying this TCR beta chain with a count of one. Profiled with immunoSEQ multiplex PCR; TCRdb holds only in-frame clones, not every one. The sample comprises tens of thousands of clones, more than 65% of which are singletons, and approximately 5.1% rests with the top ten. The CDR3 consists of 15 residues. The germline V gene encodes CDR1 MNHNS and CDR2 SASEGT. The V gene lost 6 bases and the J gene lost 13 bases, with 24 bases spanning the gap. These data originate in a study of blood T cell repertoires in COVID-19. Overall study context: From T cells, B-cell-depleted T cells, or PBMCs came the material, which was cDNA or gDNA.

This sequence originates from a human donor in a cohort sampled during active COVID-19. Sequenced: peripheral blood. V and J are TRBV6-1 and TRBJ2-2; maybe TRBD2 (6 bases). The CDR3 DNA sequence: TGTGCCAGCAGCTCCGGGACTCCGAGACTCGGGACGCTGTTTTTT. Its translation is CASSSGTPRLGTLFF.